Listed below are T cell receptor beta chains from one sample, sequenced in a study of cytomegalovirus exposure and HLA in healthy donors. TCRdb's copy holds only in-frame clones and misses some; the assay was immunoSEQ multiplex PCR. The data show about 160,000 clones, under 80% seen once. The sample was PBMCs. Receptors originate from a man between 40 and 49 years old in good health and CMV-seronegative. Both conserved end residues are part of each CDR3. The D gene is left open where the match is weak. Part of the rows lack a size; the others show once, few, many or a class for expanded clones.

NA,TRBV6-5,NA,TRBJ2-5,CASIAPAGETQYF,TGTGCCAGCATAGCCCCGGCGGGGGAGACCCAGTACTTC
NA,TRBV2,TRBD1,TRBJ1-2,CASRAGTALNYGYTF,TGTGCCAGCAGAGCTGGGACAGCTTTAAACTATGGCTACACCTTC
NA,TRBV13,TRBD1,TRBJ2-4,CASSLRTGLNIQYF,TGTGCCAGCAGCTTAAGGACAGGTCTAAACATTCAGTACTTC
few,TRBV27,NA,TRBJ1-6,CASSGGSYSPLHF,TGTGCCAGCAGCGGTGGGAGTTATTCACCCCTCCACTTT
NA,TRBV30,NA,TRBJ1-6,CAWSVLVVLKGALHF,TGTGCCTGGAGTGTACTGGTAGTCTTGAAGGGGGCCCTCCACTTT
NA,TRBV6-4,TRBD1,TRBJ2-3,CASSLQGATDTQYF,TGTGCCAGCAGCTTACAGGGGGCGACCGATACGCAGTATTTT
NA,TRBV4-1,TRBD2,TRBJ2-1,CASSQVGAGVYNEQFF,TGCGCCAGCAGCCAAGTGGGAGCGGGGGTATACAATGAGCAGTTCTTC
NA,TRBV5-1,NA,TRBJ1-4,CASSFTARETTNEKLFF,TGCGCCAGCAGCTTTACTGCCCGGGAGACAACTAATGAAAAACTGTTTTTT
NA,TRBV2,NA,TRBJ1-1,CASNREGSEAFF,TGTGCCAGCAACAGGGAGGGCTCTGAAGCTTTCTTT
NA,TRBV25-1,NA,TRBJ1-4,CASSEQGRITNEKLFF,TGTGCCAGCAGTGAACAGGGGCGTATAACTAATGAAAAACTGTTTTTT
NA,TRBV7-6,TRBD1,TRBJ2-5,CASSLFRGRETQYF,TGTGCCAGCAGCTTATTCAGGGGGCGAGAGACCCAGTACTTC
NA,TRBV18,NA,TRBJ1-1,CASSPATGINTEAFF,TGTGCCAGCTCACCGGCCACAGGAATTAACACTGAAGCTTTCTTT
NA,TRBV5-8,TRBD2,TRBJ2-5,CASSLGLAGDQETQYF,TGTGCCAGCAGCTTGGGACTAGCGGGAGACCAAGAGACCCAGTACTTC
NA,TRBV15,NA,TRBJ1-4,CATSREKAGRANEKLFF,TGTGCCACCAGCAGAGAAAAGGCAGGTCGAGCTAATGAAAAACTGTTTTTT
few,TRBV27,NA,TRBJ1-1,CASSFQGTNEAFF,TGTGCCAGCAGTTTTCAGGGAACTAATGAAGCTTTCTTT
NA,TRBV10-3,TRBD1,TRBJ1-4,CAIRQGDTNEKLFF,TGTGCCATCAGGCAGGGGGATACTAATGAAAAACTGTTTTTT